The subject of this entry is one T cell receptor (beta chain). The data are from a study of T cells expressing NK-cell markers. Study-level background: One of the eight sequenced donors was seronegative, whereas the other seven were HCMV-seropositive.

UMIs were included in TCR beta cDNA generated by 5'RACE template switching. TCRdb reanalyzed the 5' RACE reads and collapses them to one entry per CDR3 protein, without DNA. The table lists roughly 420,000 distinct CDR3 sequences. Germline V gene data show CDR1 as LGHDT and CDR2 as YNNKEL (reference sequence). The CDR3 covers 16 residues. The clonotype originates from a woman aged 18 to 75 in good health. The V and J genes are TRBV3-1 and TRBJ2-1; the TCRdb call, TRBD2, lacks DNA for checking. The sequenced sample consisted of blood T cells: a sorted CD56 or NKG2C T cell subset, CD4+ or CD8+ T cells, or bulk PBMC T cells (not recorded which). CDR3 sequence reads: CASSPHSGSSYNEQFF.